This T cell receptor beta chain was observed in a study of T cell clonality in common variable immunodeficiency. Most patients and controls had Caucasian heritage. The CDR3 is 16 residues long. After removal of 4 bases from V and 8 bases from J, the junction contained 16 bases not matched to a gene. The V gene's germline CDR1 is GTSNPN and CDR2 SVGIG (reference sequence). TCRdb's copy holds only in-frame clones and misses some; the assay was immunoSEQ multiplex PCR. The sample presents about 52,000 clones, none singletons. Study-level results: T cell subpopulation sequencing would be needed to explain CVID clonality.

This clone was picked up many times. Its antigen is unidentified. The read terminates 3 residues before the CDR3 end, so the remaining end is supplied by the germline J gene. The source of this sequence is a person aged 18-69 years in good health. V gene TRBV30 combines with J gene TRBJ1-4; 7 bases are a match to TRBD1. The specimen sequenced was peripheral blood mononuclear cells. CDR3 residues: CAWKKWDSEGTEKLFF. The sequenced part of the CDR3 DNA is TGTGCCTGGAAGAAGTGGGACAGTGAAGGCACCGAAAAA. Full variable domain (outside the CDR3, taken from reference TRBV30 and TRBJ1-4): SQTIHQWPATLVQPVGSPLSLECTVEGTSNPNLYWYRQAAGRGLQLLFYSVGIGQISSEVPQNLSASRPQDRQFILSSKKLLLSDSGFYLCAWKKWDSEGTEKLFFGSGTQLSVL.